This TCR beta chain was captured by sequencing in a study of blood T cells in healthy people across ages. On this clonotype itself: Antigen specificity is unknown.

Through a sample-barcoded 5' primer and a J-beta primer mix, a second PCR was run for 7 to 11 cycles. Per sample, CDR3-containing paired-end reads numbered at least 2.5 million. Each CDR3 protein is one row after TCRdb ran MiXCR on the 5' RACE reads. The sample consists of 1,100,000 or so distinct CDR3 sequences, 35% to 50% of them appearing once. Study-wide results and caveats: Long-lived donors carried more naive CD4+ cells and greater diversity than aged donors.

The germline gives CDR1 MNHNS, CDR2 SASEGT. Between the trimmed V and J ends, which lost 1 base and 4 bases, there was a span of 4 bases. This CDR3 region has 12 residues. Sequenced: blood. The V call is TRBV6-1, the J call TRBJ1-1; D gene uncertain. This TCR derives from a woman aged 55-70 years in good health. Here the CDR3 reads CASSEDLTEAFF. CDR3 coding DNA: TGTGCCAGCAGTGAAGACCTCACTGAAGCTTTCTTT.